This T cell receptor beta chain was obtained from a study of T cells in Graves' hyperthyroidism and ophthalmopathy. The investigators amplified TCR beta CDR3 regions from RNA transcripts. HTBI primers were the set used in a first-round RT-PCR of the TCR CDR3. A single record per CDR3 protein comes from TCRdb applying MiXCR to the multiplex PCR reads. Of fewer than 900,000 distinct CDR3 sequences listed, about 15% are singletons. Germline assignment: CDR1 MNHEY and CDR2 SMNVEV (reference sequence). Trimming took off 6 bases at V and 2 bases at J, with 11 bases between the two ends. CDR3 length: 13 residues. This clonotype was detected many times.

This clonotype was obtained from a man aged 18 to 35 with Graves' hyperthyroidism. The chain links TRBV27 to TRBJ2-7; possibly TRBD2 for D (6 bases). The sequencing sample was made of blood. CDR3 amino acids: CASSPGGAYEQYF. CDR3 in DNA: TGTGCCAGCAGCCCCGGGGGAGCCTACGAGCAGTACTTC.